The next 26 T cell receptor beta chains were all read from a single sample in a study of T cells in narcolepsy (dated by TCRdb to between 2018 and 2020). To prepare the library, the immunoSEQ multiplex PCR assay was applied. In its TCRdb copy, this immuneACCESS table keeps in-frame sequences only and misses some clones. Where compared with another copy, unresolved V genes explain less than half of these, and the others have no known cause. This sample gives fewer than 35,000 clones in total; under 85% of them show up just once. Together, the top ten hold approximately 2.5% of the sample. Sequenced input: CD45RA- memory CD4+ T cells from PBMCs. Explained via the paper, the cell subset or site label denotes: memory T cells sorted ex vivo from peripheral blood. These receptors were collected from a human donor with narcolepsy.

V gene TRBV19 combines with J gene TRBJ1-5, with D unclear. Trimming shortened V by 4 bases and J by 7 bases, and 11 bases separated the two germline ends. This CDR3 spans 13 amino acids. Germline V CDR1 and CDR2: LNHDA, SQIVND (reference sequence). CDR3 in amino acids: CASSTNSVQPQHF. The CDR3 DNA sequence: TGTGCCAGTAGTACCAACTCGGTCCAGCCCCAGCATTTT.

The chain employs TRBV28 and TRBJ1-5; perhaps TRBD1 as D (6 bases). Trimming left V 11 bases short and J 5 bases short, with 13 bases between. The CDR3 extends over 12 amino acids. The germline gives CDR1 MDHEN, CDR2 SYDVKM. The CDR3 nucleotides are TGTGCCTGCACAGGGCACCATCAGCCCCAGCATTTT. As protein: CACTGHHQPQHF.

The genes are TRBV5-6 and TRBJ1-6, with D maybe TRBD1 (5 bases). Trimming removed 4 bases at V and 6 bases at J, with 17 bases between. Germline V gene data show CDR1 as SGHDT and CDR2 as YYEEEE. The CDR3 has 16 amino acids. The DNA for the CDR3 is TGTGCCAGCAGCGCTTCGGGGGGGACCCTTAATTCACCCCTCCACTTT. This encodes CASSASGGTLNSPLHF.

The chain joins TRBV7-2 to TRBJ2-5, with D perhaps matching TRBD1 or TRBD2 (5 bases each). The CDR3 extends over 14 amino acids. V was trimmed by 5 bases and J by 1 base, leaving 11 bases between them. Germline V gene sequence: CDR1 SGHTA, CDR2 FQGNSA. CDR3 loop: CASSLTGLQETQYF. In DNA form, the CDR3 reads TGTGCCAGCAGCCTCACAGGACTCCAAGAGACCCAGTACTTC.

V usage is TRBV12-5 and J usage is TRBJ2-1; 9 bases are shared with TRBD2. With V trimmed by 0 bases and J by 10 bases, 4 bases remained unmatched. The CDR3 is 14 residues long. Germline CDR1 LGHNT, CDR2 FRNRAP. The CDR3 loop is CASGLVMTSGEQFF. Written as DNA, the CDR3 is TGTGCTAGTGGTTTGGTAATGACTAGCGGAGAGCAGTTCTTC.

This chain joins TRBV5-1 and TRBJ2-5; D possibly corresponds to TRBD2 (6 bases). V was cut by 0 bases and J by 5 bases, with 11 bases left in between. CDR1 SGHRS and CDR2 YFSETQ come from the germline V gene. There are 14 residues in the CDR3. The CDR3, as DNA: TGCGCCAGCAGCTTGGTACAGGAGGGGGAGACCCAGTACTTC. Translated: CASSLVQEGETQYF.

Only a few counts were recorded for this clone. V gene TRBV6-1 combines with J gene TRBJ2-6; D call uncertain. V was clipped by 8 bases and J by 1 base, with 6 bases between them. CDR3 length equals 13 residues. In germline, CDR1 is MNHNS, CDR2 SASEGT. Here the CDR3 DNA reads TGTGCCAGCCGCGAGTCTGGGGCCAACGTCCTGACTTTC. Translation gives CASRESGANVLTF.

The chain links TRBV7-2 to TRBJ2-1; no reliable D call. Deletions cut 1 base from V and 10 bases from J, with 11 bases between. Germline lookup yields CDR1 SGHTA and CDR2 FQGNSA. The CDR3 sequence is 13 residues long. CDR3 sequence reads: CASSLVPAGEQFF. In DNA form, the CDR3 reads TGTGCCAGCAGCTTAGTGCCTGCTGGGGAGCAGTTCTTC.

The CDR3 DNA is TGTGCCAGTAGTATTTCTCCGGCGGGCCTCTCTGGGGCCAACGTCCTGACTTTC. Its protein product is CASSISPAGLSGANVLTF. The chain is built from TRBV19 and TRBJ2-6, with D possibly matching TRBD2 (5 bases). V was pared by 3 bases and J by 0 bases, with 15 bases between. The CDR3 has 18 amino acids. From germline, CDR1 is LNHDA and CDR2 SQIVND (reference sequence).

This clone was seen once. CDR3 amino acids: CASSPQPTGGGYGYTF. DNA for the CDR3: TGCGCCAGCAGCCCACAACCCACAGGGGGCGGCTATGGCTACACCTTC. The chain employs TRBV5-1 and TRBJ1-2; 9 bases match TRBD1. With V trimmed by 4 bases and J by 4 bases, 11 bases remained unmatched. Germline CDR1 and CDR2: SGHRS and YFSETQ. The CDR3 has 16 amino acids.

A few counts support this clone. This chain uses TRBV5-1 with TRBJ1-1; no clear D. The germline V and J ends were trimmed by 1 base and 0 bases, with 7 bases remaining between them. Looked up from germline, CDR1 is SGHRS and CDR2 is YFSETQ. The CDR3 totals 14 residues. CDR3 sequence reads: CASSLTRLNTEAFF. Written as DNA, the CDR3 is TGCGCCAGCAGCTTGACCAGGTTGAACACTGAAGCTTTCTTT.

The chain uses TRBV11-2 and TRBJ1-5; no reliable D call. The CDR3 loop spans 13 amino acids. From germline, CDR1 is SGHAT and CDR2 FQNNGV. Deletions cut 4 bases from V and 4 bases from J, with 8 bases between. The CDR3 here is CASSSEENQPQHF. The CDR3 nucleotides are TGTGCCAGCAGCTCAGAAGAGAATCAGCCCCAGCATTTT.

V usage is TRBV30 and J usage is TRBJ1-1; D uncertain. The CDR3 loop spans 13 amino acids. V gave up 4 bases and J gave up 0 bases, with 9 bases separating them. Germline CDR1 GTSNPN, CDR2 SVGIG (reference sequence). The CDR3 sequence is CAWTTHMNTEAFF. The CDR3 region has the DNA TGTGCCTGGACCACACACATGAACACTGAAGCTTTCTTT.

The CDR3 protein is CASSGGGELFF. The CDR3 DNA reads as TGTGCCAGCAGCGGAGGTGGGGAGCTGTTTTTT. V and J are TRBV7-3 and TRBJ2-2; D is perhaps TRBD2 (5 bases). This CDR3 is 11 amino acids long. Germline loops: CDR1 SGHTA, CDR2 FQGTGA. V lost 5 bases and J 8 bases, leaving 6 bases between the germline ends.

This chain links TRBV28 with TRBJ1-1; D is unresolved. Trimming removed 5 bases at V and 8 bases at J, with 12 bases between. The CDR3 has 12 amino acids. The V gene's germline CDR1 is MDHEN and CDR2 SYDVKM. This chain's CDR3 is CASSLAGREAFF. The CDR3 nucleotides are TGTGCCAGCAGTCTGGCCGGGAGGGAAGCTTTCTTT.

The chain links TRBV5-7 to TRBJ1-4, with D unresolved. TRBV5-7 is an ORF, with its function uncertain. V was trimmed by 0 bases and J by 6 bases, leaving 12 bases between them. CDR3 length: 15 amino acids. The CDR3 sequence: CASSLGRGVYEKLFF. The CDR3 DNA follows: TGTGCCAGCAGCTTGGGACGCGGGGTCTATGAAAAACTGTTTTTT.

This clone was found once. The CDR3 protein is CASSPGQGFSYEQYF. The CDR3 region has the DNA TGCGCCAGCAGTCCTGGACAGGGCTTTAGCTACGAGCAGTACTTC. This sequence joins TRBV5-1 and TRBJ2-7; 8 nucleotides agree with TRBD1. V trimming: 5 bases; J trimming: 3 bases; junction bases outside the gene matches: 10. The CDR3 sequence is 15 residues long. Germline V gene data show CDR1 as SGHRS and CDR2 as YFSETQ. Using reference TRBV5-1 and TRBJ2-7 for the parts outside the CDR3, the full variable domain is KAGVTQTPRYLIKTRGQQVTLSCSPISGHRSVSWYQQTPGQGLQFLFEYFSETQRNKGNFPGRFSGRQFSNSRSEMNVSTLELGDSALYLCASSPGQGFSYEQYFGPGTRLTVT.

The chain is built from TRBV5-6 and TRBJ2-7; D perhaps matches TRBD2 (6 bases). This CDR3 is built from 13 residues. The germline gives CDR1 SGHDT, CDR2 YYEEEE. V lost 4 bases to trimming and J lost 7 bases, with 15 bases between them. CDR3 amino acids: CASSRLLASEQYF. CDR3 nucleotides: TGTGCCAGCAGCCGCCTTCTAGCGAGTGAGCAGTACTTC.

This clone has just one count. The chain uses TRBV5-1 and TRBJ1-2; D is undetermined. The length of the CDR3 is 14 residues. Germline values: CDR1 SGHRS, CDR2 YFSETQ. The V end was cut by 0 bases, the J end by 8 bases, with 14 bases between. The CDR3 DNA sequence: TGCGCCAGCAGCTTGGCCGAGGGTTCGGGCGGCTACACCTTC. Protein: CASSLAEGSGGYTF.

This sequence joins TRBV10-2 and TRBJ1-1, with a weak D call TRBD1 (6 bases). Trimming stripped 7 bases from V and 6 bases from J, with 15 bases between. Germline assignment: CDR1 WSHSY and CDR2 SAAADI. CDR3 size: 13 residues. The CDR3 DNA is TGCGCCAGCAAAAATTACCAGGGGTCTGAAGCTTTCTTT. Translated, it gives CASKNYQGSEAFF.

This clone came up once. The chain uses TRBV29-1 and TRBJ1-1; TRBD1 matches 8 bases. The CDR3 extends over 11 amino acids. Germline CDR1 is SQVTM and CDR2 is ANQGSEA. CDR3 sequence (DNA): TGCAGAGCCGACAGGGGAACTGAAGCTTTCTTT. Amino acids: CRADRGTEAFF.

V usage is TRBV6-4 and J usage is TRBJ2-1, with D hard to call. Trimming pared 5 bases from V and 2 bases from J, leaving 13 bases between. CDR3 size: 15 residues. Germline assignment: CDR1 MRHNA and CDR2 SNTAGT. In DNA, the CDR3 is TGTGCCAGCAGTTTGGACGGTGGGACCTACAATGAGCAGTTCTTC. Residues: CASSLDGGTYNEQFF.

The chain joins TRBV6-4 to TRBJ2-2; 8 bases align to TRBD2. From germline, CDR1 is MRHNA and CDR2 SNTAGT. The CDR3 sequence is 14 residues long. After removal of 9 bases from V and 1 base from J, the junction contained 4 bases not matched to a gene. DNA of the CDR3: TGTGCCAGTAGCGGGACCCAGAACACCGGGGAGCTGTTTTTT. This codes for CASSGTQNTGELFF.

As for this clone: A read error may produce the germline difference seen at one junction end. The chain couples TRBV5-1 to TRBJ2-5, with 12 bases aligning to TRBD2. The CDR3 has 16 amino acids. Germline loops: CDR1 SGHRS, CDR2 YFSETQ. CDR3 region: CASSLTLTSGGSNKHF. Here the CDR3 DNA reads TGCGCCAGCAGCCTAACCCTAACTAGCGGGGGGTCCAATAAACACTTC.

The rearrangement joins TRBV9 to TRBJ2-3, with 10 bases fitting TRBD1. Looked up from germline, CDR1 is SGDLS and CDR2 is YYNGEE. Trimming removed 3 bases from V and 3 bases from J; junction bases left unmatched: 4. This CDR3 region has 15 residues. DNA for the CDR3: TGTGCCAGCAGCGGAGGGACAGGGGTAACAGATACGCAGTATTTT. Amino acids: CASSGGTGVTDTQYF.

The V call is TRBV5-1, the J call TRBJ1-3, with a tentative D call TRBD1 (5 bases). CDR1 and CDR2 from the germline V gene are SGHRS and YFSETQ. V lost 0 bases, J lost 4 bases, and 11 bases lay in between. The CDR3 has 15 amino acids. CDR3 bases: TGCGCCAGCAGCTTGGCCGGCGGGGACGGAAACACCATATATTTT. Translated, it gives CASSLAGGDGNTIYF.